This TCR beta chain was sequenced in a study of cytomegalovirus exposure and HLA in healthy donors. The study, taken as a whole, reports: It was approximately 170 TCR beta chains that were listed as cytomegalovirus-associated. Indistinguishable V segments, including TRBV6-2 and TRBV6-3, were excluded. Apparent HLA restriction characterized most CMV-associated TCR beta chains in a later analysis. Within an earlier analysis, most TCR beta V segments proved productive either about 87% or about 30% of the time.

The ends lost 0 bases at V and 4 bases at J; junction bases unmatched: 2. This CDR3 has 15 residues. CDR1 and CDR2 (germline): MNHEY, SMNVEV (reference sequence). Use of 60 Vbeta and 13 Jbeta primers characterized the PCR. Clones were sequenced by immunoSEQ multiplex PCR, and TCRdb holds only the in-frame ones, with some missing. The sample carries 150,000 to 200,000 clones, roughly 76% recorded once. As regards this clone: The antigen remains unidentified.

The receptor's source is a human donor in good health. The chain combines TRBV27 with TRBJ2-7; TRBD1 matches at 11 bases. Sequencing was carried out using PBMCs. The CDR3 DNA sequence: TGTGCCAGCAGTTTATCAGGGACAGGGGGGTACGAGCAGTACTTC. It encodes CASSLSGTGGYEQYF.